This TCR beta chain was found in a study of T cell responses to AZD1222 COVID-19 vaccine. Study conclusions and caveats: With dominance at 160-218 and 743-854, vaccine-associated CD4 TCRs spanned spike. At study baseline, merely about 6 AZD1222 recipients were seropositive. In a largely white British group with more females than males, clonal diversity was possibly underestimated. The study found Spike-specific TCR breadth and depth rose after two AZD1222 doses.

Note on this clone: Its antigen is undetermined.

Profiled with immunoSEQ multiplex PCR; TCRdb holds only in-frame clones, not every one. The sample has 150,000 to 200,000 clones, approximately 94% seen once. The sequence was obtained from an adult who received the AZD1222 COVID-19 vaccine. Sample: peripheral blood, taken 28 days after the second AZD1222 dose.

The CDR3 DNA is TGTGCCAGTGACGGGACAGGGTATGGCTACACCTTC. This sequence encodes CASDGTGYGYTF. The chain uses TRBV2 and TRBJ1-2, with TRBD1 identical over 9 bases. The V gene's germline CDR1 is SNHLY and CDR2 FYNNEI. With 9 bases clipped from V and 5 bases from J, the junction kept 4 bases outside the gene matches. The CDR3 loop spans 12 amino acids. Supplemented by reference TRBV2 and TRBJ1-2, the full variable domain reads EPEVTQTPSHQVTQMGQEVILRCVPISNHLYFYWYRQILGQKVEFLVSFYNNEISEKSEIFDDQFSVERPDGSNFTLKIRSTKLEDSAMYFCASDGTGYGYTFGSGTRLTVV.